These 30 T cell receptor beta chains were sequenced from one sample in a study of T cell clonality in common variable immunodeficiency. Sequencing was performed with immunoSEQ multiplex PCR; in TCRdb, only in-frame clones are kept and a portion is missing. The profile covers about 60,000 clones, none occurring a single time. Sample: peripheral blood mononuclear cells. These TCRs come from a person between 18 and 75 years old in good health.

This clone was detected many times. The CDR3 end lies 3 residues beyond the end of the read and is filled in from the germline J gene. The genes are TRBV5-4 and TRBJ1-5; D is uncertain. Germline-derived CDR1 and CDR2 are SGHNT and YYREEE (reference sequence). With 0 bases removed from V and 0 bases from J, the gap between germline ends came to 7 bases. There are 15 residues in the CDR3. The CDR3 sequence: CASSLDPDSNQPQHF. CDR3 bases read: TGTGCCAGCAGCTTGGACCCAGATAGCAATCAGCCC.

This clone was picked up many times. The CDR3 extends 3 residues past the end of the read, so its final part is completed from the germline J gene. The chain combines TRBV12-3 or TRBV12-4 with TRBJ2-3, with 8 positions matching TRBD2. CDR3 length equals 16 residues. J lost 4 bases, V lost 2 bases, and 8 bases had no gene match. CDR3 in amino acids: CASSLSSSGVADTQYF. Partial CDR3 DNA: TGTGCCAGCAGTTTATCGAGTAGCGGGGTCGCAGATACG.

This clone was recorded at least ten times. The read is 3 residues too short to cover the CDR3 end, so that end is filled in from the germline J gene. The chain couples TRBV5-1 to TRBJ2-7, with TRBD2 matching over 9 bases. The germline gives CDR1 SGHRS, CDR2 YFSETQ. V gave up 2 bases and J gave up 4 bases; unmatched junction bases: 1. CDR3 length: 13 residues. This chain's CDR3 is CASSFSGSYEQYF. Incomplete CDR3 DNA: TGCGCCAGCAGCTTTAGCGGGAGTTACGAG.

This clone has ten or more counts. The read finishes 3 residues shy of the CDR3 end, and the germline J gene is used to complete it. The rearrangement joins TRBV7-6 to TRBJ2-1, with D tentatively TRBD2 (5 bases). V was clipped by 2 bases and J by 8 bases, with 16 bases between them. The length of the CDR3 is 15 residues. Germline-derived CDR1 and CDR2 are SGHVS and FNYEAQ. The DNA read from the CDR3 is TGTGCCAGCAGCTTAAGGTCCGCATTCGGGGATGAG. It encodes CASSLRSAFGDE. The full CDR3 is CASSLRSAFGDEQFF.

This clone showed up many times. The missing CDR3 end, 3 residues past where the read stops, is filled in from the germline J gene. The rearrangement links TRBV5-1 to TRBJ2-2; 7 bases line up with TRBD1. Trimming took 4 bases from V and 2 from J; bases not matched to a gene: 5. Per the germline V gene, CDR1 is SGHRS and CDR2 is YFSETQ. This CDR3 region has 15 residues. The part of the CDR3 DNA that was read is TGCGCCAGCAGCCCCCGGGACAGTAACACCGGGGAG. Translation: CASSPRDSNTGE. The whole CDR3 protein is CASSPRDSNTGELFF.

This clone was found many times. With the read ending 3 residues before the CDR3 end, the germline J gene is used to fill in that end. The chain recombines TRBV19 with TRBJ2-3; 7 bases map to TRBD2. Losses at the gene ends were 2 bases for V and 4 bases for J; bases not matched to a gene: 0. Germline V gives CDR1 LNHDA, CDR2 SQIVND (reference sequence). This CDR3 has 13 residues. The CDR3 DNA, read in part, is TGTGCCAGTAGTATACTAGCGGCAGATACG. Protein sequence: CASSILAADT. The CDR3 as a whole reads CASSILAADTQYF. The whole variable domain, remainder taken from reference TRBV19 and TRBJ2-3, is DGGITQSPKYLFRKEGQNVTLSCEQNLNHDAMYWYRQDPGQGLRLIYYSQIVNDFQKGDIAEGYSVSREKKESFPLTVTSAQKNPTAFYLCASSILAADTQYFGPGTRLTVL.

In its sample, this clone was seen many times. The read gets to within 3 residues of the CDR3 end, and the germline J gene fills in the rest. The chain joins TRBV5-6 to TRBJ2-1, with D unclear. Trimming removed 3 bases from V and 9 bases from J, with 10 bases in between. The germline V gene has CDR1 SGHDT and CDR2 YYEEEE. The CDR3 consists of 12 residues. The CDR3 DNA, read in part, is TGTGCCAGCAGCTGGTCCCGCGGTGAG. Protein product: CASSWSRGE. The entire CDR3 sequence reads CASSWSRGEQFF.

This clone was counted ten times or more. The read is 3 residues too short to cover the CDR3 end, so that end is filled in from the germline J gene. The rearrangement uses TRBV4-1 and TRBJ2-7; D perhaps matches TRBD2 (5 bases). CDR3 length equals 14 residues. In germline, CDR1 is MGHRA, CDR2 YSYEKL. The V and J ends lost 1 base and 2 bases respectively, with 9 bases between them. The CDR3 bases that were read are TGCGCCAGCAGCCAAGCGAGAGGGCCCTACGAG. It is translated as CASSQARGPYE. The full CDR3 reads CASSQARGPYEQYF.

The sample holds many counts of this clone. The missing CDR3 end, 3 residues past where the read stops, is filled in from the germline J gene. V usage is TRBV6-2 or TRBV6-3 and J usage is TRBJ2-7; 10 nucleotides line up with TRBD2. The J segment lost 3 bases and the V segment lost 8 bases, leaving 10 bases of the junction unmatched. This CDR3 comprises 15 residues. Per the germline V gene, CDR1 is MNHEY and CDR2 is SVGEGT. CDR3 DNA (partial): TGTGCCAGCTCCACTAGCGGGGCCATTAACTACGAG. Translated, it gives CASSTSGAINYE. The complete CDR3 reads CASSTSGAINYEQYF.

This clone was seen at least ten times. The read terminates 3 residues ahead of where the CDR3 ends, so the germline J gene completes it. This chain uses TRBV19 with TRBJ1-5; TRBD1 might be the D (6 bases). Germline V CDR1 and CDR2: LNHDA, SQIVND (reference sequence). The CDR3 is 17 amino acids. V was trimmed by 2 bases and J by 0 bases, leaving 14 bases between them. CDR3 amino acids: CASSISAGADSNQPQHF. The sequenced part of the CDR3 DNA is TGTGCCAGTAGTATATCGGCGGGGGCAGATAGCAATCAGCCC.

Many counts were recorded for this clone. Read coverage stops 3 residues before the CDR3 terminus; the germline J gene supplies the remainder. This sequence joins TRBV7-9 and TRBJ1-1, with D possibly being TRBD1 (6 bases). CDR3 length equals 14 residues. Per germline, CDR1 SEHNR and CDR2 FQNEAQ (reference sequence). The sequenced part of the CDR3 DNA is TGTGCCAGCAGCGACGTGAATATGGGGACAGAA. This encodes CASSDVNMGTE. The full CDR3 reads CASSDVNMGTEAFF.

There are many counts of this clone. The sequenced fragment ends 3 residues before the CDR3 boundary, so the rest is inferred from the germline J gene. V usage is TRBV7-9 and J usage is TRBJ2-3; no clear D. The germline V gene encodes CDR1 SEHNR and CDR2 FQNEAQ (reference sequence). V lost 8 bases and J lost 2, with 5 bases in between. The length of the CDR3 is 11 residues. The CDR3 loop reads CASAFTDTQYF. CDR3 DNA, as far as it was read: TGTGCCAGCGCGTTCACAGATACG.

This clone was seen repeatedly, ten times or more. The read ends 3 residues early relative to the CDR3; the germline J gene fills the gap. The genes are TRBV19 and TRBJ2-3; D perhaps matches TRBD2 (5 bases). This CDR3 region has 15 residues. The V gene lost 7 bases and the J gene lost 0 bases, with 14 bases spanning the gap. CDR1 is LNHDA and CDR2 is SQIVND in the germline V gene (reference sequence). CDR3 sequence: CASTPSLGSTDTQYF. Partial CDR3 DNA: TGTGCCAGTACTCCCTCACTAGGGAGCACAGATACG.

This clone was seen repeatedly, ten times or more. The read terminates 3 residues ahead of where the CDR3 ends, so the germline J gene completes it. This chain connects TRBV5-6 to TRBJ1-6; D unclear. Trimming cost V 3 bases and J 6 bases, with 10 bases left between them. CDR3 size: 14 residues. Per germline, CDR1 SGHDT and CDR2 YYEEEE. CDR3 sequence: CASSSVTVNSPLHF. Incomplete CDR3 DNA: TGTGCCAGCAGCTCAGTTACAGTTAATTCACCC.

This clone was observed many times. The CDR3 goes on 3 residues after the read ends, and that part is filled in from the germline J gene. The genes are TRBV30 and TRBJ2-1, with D possibly being TRBD2 (6 bases). V was cut by 2 bases and J by 4 bases, with 18 bases left in between. Per germline, CDR1 GTSNPN and CDR2 SVGIG (reference sequence). The CDR3 extends over 16 amino acids. CDR3 bases read: TGTGCCTGGAGTCCTACGGGACTCCTAGAATACAATGAG. Residues: CAWSPTGLLEYNE. The CDR3, in full, reads CAWSPTGLLEYNEQFF.

This clone has a count of ten or more. The missing CDR3 end, 3 residues past where the read stops, is filled in from the germline J gene. This chain links TRBV28 with TRBJ2-7, with a possible D match to TRBD1 (5 bases). The CDR3 has 16 residues. CDR1 is MDHEN and CDR2 is SYDVKM in the germline V gene. The V and J ends lost 4 bases and 4 bases respectively, with 20 bases between them. CDR3 residues: CASSSPRAGMGYEQYF. CDR3 DNA, as far as it was read: TGTGCCAGCAGTTCCCCCAGGGCAGGGATGGGTTACGAG.

This clone has ten or more counts. The read ends 3 residues early relative to the CDR3; the germline J gene fills the gap. The chain carries TRBV10-3 and TRBJ2-6; D not resolved. Germline-derived CDR1 and CDR2 are ENHRY and SYGVKD. The CDR3 runs to 18 residues. V was trimmed by 3 bases and J by 0 bases, leaving 15 bases between them. The CDR3 protein is CAISDFGFIHSGANVLTF. The CDR3 bases that were read are TGTGCCATCAGTGATTTCGGGTTTATACACTCTGGGGCCAACGTC.

Ten or more counts support this clone. The CDR3 extends 3 residues past the end of the read, so its final part is completed from the germline J gene. This chain links TRBV7-8 with TRBJ2-2; TRBD1 is a possible D gene (5 bases). The V end was cut by 2 bases, the J end by 4 bases, with 14 bases between. From germline, CDR1 is SGHVS and CDR2 FQNEAQ. The CDR3 has 16 residues. The sequenced CDR3 bases are TGTGCCAGCAGCTTATTTGCCCAGGGCCCCACCGGGGAG. Its protein is CASSLFAQGPTGE. The whole CDR3 region reads CASSLFAQGPTGELFF.

This clone came up many times. CDR3 residues: CATRPKTGGLGYTF. Partial CDR3 DNA: TGTGCCACCAGGCCGAAGACAGGGGGTTTGGGC. The rearrangement joins TRBV24-1 to TRBJ1-2, with 9 nucleotides matching TRBD1. The CDR3 is cut off 3 residues early in the read; its end comes from the germline J gene. Germline V gene lookup returns CDR1 KGHDR and CDR2 SFDVKD. CDR3 size: 14 residues.

This clone was seen many times. Read data end 3 residues before the CDR3 end; the end is taken from the germline J gene. The V and J genes are TRBV10-1 and TRBJ2-7, with TRBD1 matching 10 bases. The CDR3 has 14 residues. The ends lost 6 bases at V and 3 bases at J; junction bases unmatched: 5. Germline CDR1 reads WNHNN; CDR2 reads SYGVQD (reference sequence). The CDR3 sequence: CASREGTGDYEQYF. CDR3 DNA (partial): TGCGCCAGCAGGGAAGGGACAGGGGACTACGAG.

This clone came up many times. The read stops 3 residues short of the end of the CDR3; the missing end is completed from the germline J gene. The rearrangement links TRBV7-8 to TRBJ2-2; D is unclear. This CDR3 region has 14 residues. The germline gives CDR1 SGHVS, CDR2 FQNEAQ. With 7 bases removed from V and 5 bases from J, the gap between germline ends came to 14 bases. Incomplete CDR3 DNA: TGTGCCAGCACTCCAGGAGTGGCTACCGGGGAG. Protein sequence: CASTPGVATGE. The full-length CDR3 reads as CASTPGVATGELFF. Full variable domain (remainder filled in from reference TRBV7-8 and TRBJ2-2): GAGVSQSPRYKVAKRGQDVALRCDPISGHVSLFWYQQALGQGPEFLTYFQNEAQLDKSGLPSDRFFAERPEGSVSTLKIQRTQQEDSAVYLCASTPGVATGELFFGEGSRLTVL.

This clone was observed many times. The missing CDR3 end, 3 residues past where the read stops, is filled in from the germline J gene. The chain employs TRBV28 and TRBJ1-1, with D perhaps TRBD1 (6 bases). This CDR3 has 13 amino acids. V dropped 2 bases and J dropped 7 bases, with 11 bases sitting between them. Germline V CDR1 and CDR2: MDHEN, SYDVKM. CDR3 residues: CASSLEPGDEAFF. The part of the CDR3 DNA that was read is TGTGCCAGCAGTTTAGAACCAGGGGATGAA.

At least ten counts were recorded for this clone. The read ends 3 residues shy of where the CDR3 ends; the end is completed using the germline J gene. The chain links TRBV20-1 to TRBJ2-7; D is unclear. Trimming pared 1 base from V and 1 base from J, leaving 14 bases between. The CDR3 is 15 amino acids. Germline V gene data show CDR1 as DFQATT and CDR2 as SNEGSKA (reference sequence). The CDR3 DNA, read in part, is TGCAGTGCTAGAGGTTTTTCGAGTCTATCCTACGAG. This translates into CSARGFSSLSYE. The whole CDR3 protein reads CSARGFSSLSYEQYF.

This clone was observed many times. The CDR3 end lies 3 residues beyond the end of the read and is filled in from the germline J gene. The chain links TRBV20-1 to TRBJ2-7; 10 bases agree with TRBD1. V shed 2 bases and J 6 bases; nucleotides not matched to a gene: 7. Germline V lookup: CDR1 DFQATT, CDR2 SNEGSKA (reference sequence). The CDR3 loop spans 14 amino acids. Incomplete CDR3 DNA: TGCAGTGCTAGATCCCGACAGGGGGCTAGCGAG. Translating gives CSARSRQGASE. The entire CDR3 is CSARSRQGASEQYF.

This clone was seen many times. The sequence runs out 3 residues before the end of the CDR3; the remainder is reconstructed from the germline J gene. The chain employs TRBV7-9 and TRBJ2-3; D unresolved. Germline V gene lookup returns CDR1 SEHNR and CDR2 FQNEAQ (reference sequence). The CDR3 is 13 residues long. V was cut by 5 bases and J by 4 bases, with 10 bases left in between. The CDR3 sequence is CASSPVIADTQYF. The covered CDR3 bases are TGTGCCAGCAGCCCCGTAATCGCAGATACG.

This clone was observed at least ten times. The DNA ends 3 residues before the CDR3 does, and the rest of the CDR3 is filled in from the germline J gene. Other DNA sequences from this sample encode an identical CDR3 as well. This chain links TRBV29-1 with TRBJ2-4; a possible D gene is TRBD2 (6 bases). CDR1 and CDR2 from the germline V gene are SQVTM and ANQGSEA. There are 13 residues in the CDR3. The sequenced CDR3 bases are TGCAGCGTTGAAACTACGGGGGTCGAAATT. It codes for CSVETTGVEI. In full, the CDR3 is CSVETTGVEIQYF.

This clone was seen repeatedly, ten times or more. The DNA ends 3 residues before the CDR3 does, and the rest of the CDR3 is filled in from the germline J gene. This sequence joins TRBV2 and TRBJ2-2; 8 bases agree with TRBD2. CDR1 and CDR2 (germline): SNHLY, FYNNEI. V lost 7 bases, J lost 7 bases, and 11 bases stayed unmatched. The CDR3 length is 15 residues. CDR3 loop: CASTMRAGDNGELFF. The CDR3 DNA, read in part, is TGTGCCAGCACGATGCGAGCGGGAGACAACGGGGAG.

This clone was observed at least ten times. The read ends 3 residues shy of where the CDR3 ends; the end is completed using the germline J gene. The chain employs TRBV6-2 or TRBV6-3 and TRBJ2-1; 11 bases are a match to TRBD2. The CDR3 is 15 amino acids. Losses at the gene ends were 6 bases for V and 8 bases for J; bases not matched to a gene: 9. Germline assignment: CDR1 MNHEY and CDR2 SVGEGT. CDR3 DNA, as far as it was read: TGTGCCAGCAGCTCACTAGCGGGAGTTTTGCATGAG. This sequence encodes CASSSLAGVLHE. The CDR3, in full, reads CASSSLAGVLHEQFF.

In this sample, this clone turned up many times. The sequenced fragment ends 3 residues before the CDR3 boundary, so the rest is inferred from the germline J gene. The chain recombines TRBV7-2 with TRBJ2-1; possible D gene TRBD2, 6 bases. Germline loops: CDR1 SGHTA, CDR2 FQGNSA. The CDR3 has 14 amino acids. Trimming took off 4 bases at V and 5 bases at J, with 12 bases between the two ends. The DNA read from the CDR3 is TGTGCCAGCAGCTCTAGCGTGAGGAACAATGAG. Amino acid sequence: CASSSSVRNNE. The complete CDR3 protein is CASSSSVRNNEQFF.

This clone was found a few times. Sequencing ends 3 residues short of the CDR3 end; the germline J gene provides the rest. V is TRBV20-1 and J is TRBJ2-5; 12 bases map to TRBD2. The CDR3 length is 14 residues. Germline V gene sequence: CDR1 DFQATT, CDR2 SNEGSKA (reference sequence). Unmatched junction bases numbered 4, after V lost 3 bases and J lost 5 bases. The CDR3 loop reads CSASPGLAGETQYF. The covered CDR3 bases are TGCAGTGCTAGTCCCGGACTAGCGGGGGAGACC.